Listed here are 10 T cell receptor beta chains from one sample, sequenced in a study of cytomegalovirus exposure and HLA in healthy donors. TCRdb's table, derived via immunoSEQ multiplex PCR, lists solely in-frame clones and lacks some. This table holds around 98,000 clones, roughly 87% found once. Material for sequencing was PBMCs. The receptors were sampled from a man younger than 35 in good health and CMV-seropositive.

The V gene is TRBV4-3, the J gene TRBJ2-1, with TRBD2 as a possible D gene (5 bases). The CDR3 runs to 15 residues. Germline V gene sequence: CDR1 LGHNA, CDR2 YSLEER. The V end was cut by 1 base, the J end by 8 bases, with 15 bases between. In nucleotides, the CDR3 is TGCGCCAGCAGCCAAGTGGGCTCTAGCAGCCATGAGCAGTTCTTC. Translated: CASSQVGSSSHEQFF.

CDR3 protein: CASYSGQGRETQYF. CDR3 in DNA: TGTGCCAGCTATTCCGGGCAGGGTCGGGAGACCCAGTACTTC. V and J are TRBV28 and TRBJ2-5; tentative D call: TRBD1 (5 bases). Per germline, CDR1 MDHEN and CDR2 SYDVKM. CDR3 length equals 14 residues. V gave up 8 bases and J gave up 5 bases, with 18 bases separating them.

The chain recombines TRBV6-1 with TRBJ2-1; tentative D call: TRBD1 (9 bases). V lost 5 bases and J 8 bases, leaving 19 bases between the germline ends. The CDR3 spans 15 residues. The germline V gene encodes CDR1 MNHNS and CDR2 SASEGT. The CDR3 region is CASSSTGGGGYEQFF. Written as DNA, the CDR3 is TGTGCCAGCAGTTCCACAGGGGGCGGGGGGTATGAGCAGTTCTTC.

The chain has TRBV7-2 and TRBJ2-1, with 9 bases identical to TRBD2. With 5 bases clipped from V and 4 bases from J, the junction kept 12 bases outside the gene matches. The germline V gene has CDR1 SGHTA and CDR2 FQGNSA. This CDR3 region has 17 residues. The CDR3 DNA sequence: TGTGCCAGCAGCCTCAGGAGACTAGCGGAGACTTACAATGAGCAGTTCTTC. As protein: CASSLRRLAETYNEQFF.

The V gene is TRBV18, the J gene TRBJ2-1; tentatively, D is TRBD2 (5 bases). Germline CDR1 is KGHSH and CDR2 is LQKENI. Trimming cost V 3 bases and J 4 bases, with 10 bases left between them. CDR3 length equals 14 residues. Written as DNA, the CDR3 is TGTGCCAGCTCACCCGAACTAGGGTACAATGAGCAGTTCTTC. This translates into CASSPELGYNEQFF.

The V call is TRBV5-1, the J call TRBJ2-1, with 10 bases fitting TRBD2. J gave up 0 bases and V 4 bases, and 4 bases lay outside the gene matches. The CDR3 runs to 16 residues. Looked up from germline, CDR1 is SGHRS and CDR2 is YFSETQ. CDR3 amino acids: CASSLLAGGSYNEQFF. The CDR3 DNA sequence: TGCGCCAGCAGCCTATTAGCGGGAGGCTCCTACAATGAGCAGTTCTTC.

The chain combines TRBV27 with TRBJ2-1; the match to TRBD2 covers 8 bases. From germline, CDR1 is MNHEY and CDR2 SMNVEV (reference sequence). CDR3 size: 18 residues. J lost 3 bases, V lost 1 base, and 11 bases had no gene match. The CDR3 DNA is TGTGCCAGCAGTTTATTTTTGGGACTAGATACCGTCTACAATGAGCAGTTCTTC. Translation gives CASSLFLGLDTVYNEQFF.

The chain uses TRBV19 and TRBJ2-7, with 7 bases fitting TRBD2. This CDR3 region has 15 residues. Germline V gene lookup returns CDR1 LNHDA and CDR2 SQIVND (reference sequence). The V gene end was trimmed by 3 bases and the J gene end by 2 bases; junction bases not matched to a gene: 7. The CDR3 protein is CASSMGTGGTYEQYF. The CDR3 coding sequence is TGTGCCAGTAGTATGGGGACGGGAGGTACCTACGAGCAGTACTTC.

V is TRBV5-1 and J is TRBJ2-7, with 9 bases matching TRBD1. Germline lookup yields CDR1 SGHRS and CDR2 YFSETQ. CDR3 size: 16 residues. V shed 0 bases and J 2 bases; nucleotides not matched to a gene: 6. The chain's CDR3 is CASSLDGDRAPYEQYF. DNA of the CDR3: TGCGCCAGCAGCTTGGATGGGGACAGGGCCCCCTACGAGCAGTACTTC.

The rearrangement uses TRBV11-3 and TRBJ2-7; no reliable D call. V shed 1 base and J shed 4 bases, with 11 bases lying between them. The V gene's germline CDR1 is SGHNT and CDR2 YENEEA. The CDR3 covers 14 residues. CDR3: CASSLARVSYEQYF. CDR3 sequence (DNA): TGTGCCAGCAGCTTAGCCCGGGTGAGTTACGAGCAGTACTTC.